This T cell receptor (beta chain) emerged from a study of shared clonotypes between healthy human individuals. Study-wide results and caveats: Clonotypes shared by all four donors outscored non-shared clonotypes in generation probability.

Concerning this clone itself: Its antigen remains unidentified.

CD8 cells classed as naive were CD45RO-negative and positively selected for CCR7, excluding terminally differentiated effector memory CD45RA+ cells. The assay used deep level. Authors' data handling: Filtering differed since immunoSEQ provided only junctions, with no quality scores. This table comes from immunoSEQ multiplex PCR, and its TCRdb copy is limited to in-frame clones, with some not included. That table gives V, J and clone size, and the DNA gave D and trimming. The repertoire includes a few hundred thousand clones, 95% to 96% of them detected once, and over 0.09% sits in the top ten. V dropped 9 bases and J dropped 4; count of bases not matched to a gene: 10. The CDR3 is 16 residues long. Looked up from germline, CDR1 is SGHTS and CDR2 is YDEGEE.

The origin of this receptor is a woman aged 25 to 39 in good health. The sample consisted of naive CD8+ T cells sorted from blood. The gene calls are TRBV5-8 and TRBJ2-2; TRBD1 matches at 12 bases. The DNA for the CDR3 is TGTGCCACCTCTCCGAAGGGACAGGGGGCCACCGGGGAGCTGTTTTTT. Its translation: CATSPKGQGATGELFF.